This T cell receptor beta chain was identified in a study of Ad26.COV2.S vaccination and SARS-CoV-2 variants. About the study: Donor allocation was to the COV1001 Ad26.COV2.S trial arm.

Overall study results and limits: An underestimation of total T cell responses may have resulted from the TCR breadth and depth analyses. Placebo recipients showed lower spike-specific TCR breadth than vaccinees.

Indicated treatment: 19 received Ad26.COV2.S at low or high dose, single or two shots; about five received placebo; per-sample allocation not given. Following the first vaccine or placebo injection, samples were taken on day 63. With respect to this clone: What it recognizes is unknown.

CDR1 and CDR2 from the germline V gene are SGHNT and YYREEE (reference sequence). The CDR3 runs 15 residues. The V gene end was trimmed by 4 bases and the J gene end by 2 bases; junction bases not matched to a gene: 5. TCRdb's copy holds only in-frame clones and misses some; the assay was immunoSEQ multiplex PCR. Altogether about 440,000 clones are present, less than 95% being singletons, with the ten largest covering roughly 3.9%. The chain joins TRBV5-4 to TRBJ2-3, with 9 bases that match TRBD2. The receptor was isolated from a person between 18 and 59 years old who received the Ad26.COV2.S COVID-19 vaccine or a placebo. The sample here was peripheral blood, taken in a trial of Ad26.COV2.S vaccine versus placebo. The CDR3 DNA reads TGTGCCAGCAGCGAGCTAGCGGGAATCACAGATACGCAGTATTTT. It encodes CASSELAGITDTQYF.